The 31 T cell receptor beta chains below come from one sample, sequenced in a study of technical replicates of blood from several donors. Sequencing was performed with immunoSEQ multiplex PCR; in TCRdb, only in-frame clones are kept and a portion is missing. The sample records nearly 80,000 clones, about 92% being singletons. Sequencing input: T cells isolated from PBMCs. These receptors originate from a human donor in good health.

This chain uses TRBV6-1 with TRBJ2-7; perhaps TRBD2 as D (6 bases). Germline CDR1 is MNHNS and CDR2 is SASEGT. The V gene lost 3 bases and the J gene lost 13 bases, with 19 bases spanning the gap. The CDR3 is 13 residues long. The DNA for the CDR3 is TGTGCCAGCAGTGAGTCGGGGGTCTGGGTAGGTTACTTC. This codes for CASSESGVWVGYF.

The V gene is TRBV5-1, the J gene TRBJ2-7; no clear D. The J call is uncertain, as TRBJ2-1 better fits the DNA end. The CDR3 consists of 15 residues. The germline V gene encodes CDR1 SGHRS and CDR2 YFSETQ. The CDR3 here is CASSTAPLIGNEQFF. Here the CDR3 DNA reads TGCGCCAGCAGCACAGCCCCCCTTATAGGAAATGAGCAGTTCTTC.

This chain joins TRBV6-5 and TRBJ2-5; D not resolved. CDR3 length: 13 amino acids. CDR1 MNHEY and CDR2 SVGAGI come from the germline V gene. Trimming cost V 6 bases and J 6 bases, with 14 bases left between them. CDR3 protein: CASRLLGRQTQYF. For the CDR3, the DNA is TGTGCCAGCAGGCTCCTGGGCCGGCAGACCCAGTACTTC.

This clone was detected only once. This chain links TRBV9 with TRBJ1-2; D uncertain. Deletions cut 4 bases from V and 5 bases from J, with 18 bases between. The CDR3 sequence is 15 residues long. Looked up from germline, CDR1 is SGDLS and CDR2 is YYNGEE. CDR3 protein: CASSPSGGPRYGYTF. The CDR3 DNA is TGTGCCAGCAGCCCGAGTGGAGGGCCCAGGTATGGCTACACCTTC. The entire variable domain, with the rest obtained from reference TRBV9 and TRBJ1-2, is as follows: DSGVTQTPKHLITATGQRVTLRCSPRSGDLSVYWYQQSLDQGLQFLIQYYNGEERAKGNILERFSAQQFPDLHSELNLSSLELGDSALYFCASSPSGGPRYGYTFGSGTRLTVV.

The chain joins TRBV9 to TRBJ1-2, with 10 bases lining up with TRBD1. The CDR3 has 16 residues. The V gene's germline CDR1 is SGDLS and CDR2 YYNGEE. With 0 bases clipped from V and 1 base from J, the junction kept 3 bases outside the gene matches. The chain's CDR3 is CASSVGTGGLNYGYTF. In DNA, the CDR3 is TGTGCCAGCAGCGTAGGGACAGGGGGTCTTAACTATGGCTACACCTTC.

The chain carries TRBV27 and TRBJ1-1; D gene unclear. Deletions cut 5 bases from V and 11 bases from J, with 15 bases between. This CDR3 is built from 12 residues. In germline, CDR1 is MNHEY, CDR2 SMNVEV (reference sequence). The CDR3 region has the DNA TGTGCCAGCAGTCCGATAGAGGGTGCGGCTTTCTTT. This codes for CASSPIEGAAFF.

The chain is built from TRBV7-3 and TRBJ2-2; TRBD2 matches 7 bases. The length of the CDR3 is 15 residues. CDR1 is SGHTA, CDR2 FQGTGA, per germline. V was pared by 7 bases and J by 2 bases, with 7 bases of the junction left unmatched. The CDR3 bases are TGTGCCAGCACCCGAGGACTAGTAAACACCGGGGAGCTGTTTTTT. Its translation is CASTRGLVNTGELFF.

The rearrangement links TRBV6-5 to TRBJ2-3; TRBD2 matches 13 bases. V dropped 2 bases and J dropped 4; count of bases not matched to a gene: 0. The CDR3 totals 15 residues. Per the germline V gene, CDR1 is MNHEY and CDR2 is SVGAGI. The chain's CDR3 is CASSYGLAGADTQYF. The CDR3 DNA is TGTGCCAGCAGTTACGGACTAGCGGGAGCAGATACGCAGTATTTT.

V and J are TRBV27 and TRBJ2-7; 9 nucleotides align to TRBD1. The V gene's germline CDR1 is MNHEY and CDR2 SMNVEV (reference sequence). Trimming took 5 bases from V and 4 from J; bases not matched to a gene: 12. The CDR3 is 16 residues long. The CDR3 coding sequence is TGTGCCAGCAGTCCTTCCCCGGGGACAGGGATATACGAGCAGTACTTC. It yields the protein CASSPSPGTGIYEQYF.

The J gene is TRBJ1-1, the V gene TRBV19; 11 bases agree with TRBD1. The junction had 3 bases not matched to a gene; V was cut back by 5 bases and J by 1 base. Looked up from germline, CDR1 is LNHDA and CDR2 is SQIVND (reference sequence). The CDR3 covers 15 residues. CDR3 sequence: CASSGQGAQNTEAFF. In nucleotides, the CDR3 is TGTGCCAGTAGTGGACAGGGGGCTCAGAACACTGAAGCTTTCTTT.

This rearrangement joins TRBV7-3 to TRBJ2-7; the match to TRBD2 covers 10 bases. This CDR3 is built from 16 residues. V shed 2 bases and J 2 bases; nucleotides not matched to a gene: 6. CDR1 is SGHTA and CDR2 is FQGTGA in the germline V gene. The CDR3 DNA sequence: TGTGCCAGCAGCTTAGAGGGTCTAGCGGGAGCCTACGAGCAGTACTTC. The encoded protein is CASSLEGLAGAYEQYF.

This chain joins TRBV7-8 and TRBJ1-5, with a possible D match to TRBD1 (5 bases). Trimming removed 1 base from V and 1 base from J, with 14 bases in between. CDR1 and CDR2 from the germline V gene are SGHVS and FQNEAQ. The CDR3 is made up of 17 amino acids. The CDR3 reads CASSLVYQGRSNQPQHF. For the CDR3, the DNA is TGTGCCAGCAGCTTAGTTTATCAGGGAAGGAGCAATCAGCCCCAGCATTTT.

The V and J genes are TRBV5-1 and TRBJ1-2; 8 bases map to TRBD1. V lost 4 bases and J lost 3; bases outside the gene matches: 2. Germline V gene sequence: CDR1 SGHRS, CDR2 YFSETQ. The CDR3 spans 13 residues. CDR3 bases: TGCGCCAGCAGCCCGGGACAGGACTATGGCTACACCTTC. Residues: CASSPGQDYGYTF.

This chain links TRBV10-3 with TRBJ1-5; 8 bases fit TRBD1. V trimming: 2 bases; J trimming: 6 bases; junction bases outside the gene matches: 6. The CDR3 has 15 amino acids. Germline loops: CDR1 ENHRY, CDR2 SYGVKD. For the CDR3, the DNA is TGTGCCATCAGTGAGGACAGGGGAGGGAGTCAGCCCCAGCATTTT. Protein: CAISEDRGGSQPQHF.

The chain uses TRBV5-5 and TRBJ2-7; TRBD2 matches 8 bases. Looked up from germline, CDR1 is SGHKS and CDR2 is YYEKEE (reference sequence). The CDR3 extends over 15 amino acids. The ends lost 1 base at V and 2 bases at J; junction bases unmatched: 5. CDR3 DNA: TGTGCCAGCAGCTTGAAACTAGCGGCTACCTACGAGCAGTACTTC. This translates into CASSLKLAATYEQYF.

The chain couples TRBV4-1 to TRBJ1-5, with D uncertain. This CDR3 has 15 amino acids. Trimming pared 1 base from V and 2 bases from J, leaving 9 bases between. The germline V gene has CDR1 MGHRA and CDR2 YSYEKL. The CDR3 DNA sequence: TGCGCCAGCAGCCAAGCTGAAATAGGCAATCAGCCCCAGCATTTT. Protein product: CASSQAEIGNQPQHF.

The rearrangement links TRBV14 to TRBJ2-1, with TRBD1 identical over 9 bases. The CDR3 length is 16 residues. The junction had 8 bases not matched to a gene; V was cut back by 1 base and J by 7 bases. Germline values: CDR1 SGHDN, CDR2 FVKESK. The CDR3 spells CASSQGSGTGRNEQFF. CDR3 nucleotides: TGTGCCAGCAGCCAAGGCTCCGGGACAGGGCGGAATGAGCAGTTCTTC.

The rearrangement joins TRBV6-1 to TRBJ1-5, with 8 bases lining up with TRBD1. Germline V gene lookup returns CDR1 MNHNS and CDR2 SASEGT. CDR3 length: 16 amino acids. V lost 1 base and J lost 6; bases outside the gene matches: 8. CDR3 protein: CASSEEGRGRFQPQHF. CDR3 DNA sequence: TGTGCCAGCAGTGAAGAAGGCAGGGGGCGCTTTCAGCCCCAGCATTTT.

The chain is built from TRBV4-2 and TRBJ2-5, with D possibly matching TRBD2 (5 bases). V gave up 1 base and J gave up 5 bases, with 17 bases separating them. Germline CDR1 LGHNA, CDR2 YNFKEQ. The CDR3 consists of 16 residues. DNA for the CDR3: TGTGCCAGCAGCCAAGGAGACCGGGATCGAGGGGAGACCCAGTACTTC. This translates into CASSQGDRDRGETQYF.

The chain couples TRBV6-1 to TRBJ1-2; perhaps TRBD1 as D (5 bases). In germline, CDR1 is MNHNS, CDR2 SASEGT. The V end lost 11 bases, the J end lost 4 bases, and 11 bases lay between the germline ends. The CDR3 runs to 11 residues. The CDR3 loop is CAGASAYGYTF. Written as DNA, the CDR3 is TGTGCCGGGGCCTCCGCCTATGGCTACACCTTC.

The J gene is TRBJ1-2, the V gene TRBV9, with 7 bases identical to TRBD1. J was trimmed by 6 bases and V by 3 bases; bases with no gene match: 5. CDR1 SGDLS and CDR2 YYNGEE come from the germline V gene. This CDR3 is built from 13 residues. The CDR3 region has the DNA TGTGCCAGCAGCGAACAGGGGAAGAATGGCTACACCTTC. Protein product: CASSEQGKNGYTF.

The V and J genes are TRBV10-3 and TRBJ1-2, with D hard to call. Germline V gene data show CDR1 as ENHRY and CDR2 as SYGVKD. The V end lost 0 bases, the J end lost 0 bases, and 11 bases lay between the germline ends. The length of the CDR3 is 16 residues. CDR3 DNA: TGTGCCATCAGTGAGTCGGACTGGAGTACTAACTATGGCTACACCTTC. It codes for CAISESDWSTNYGYTF.

The chain employs TRBV2 and TRBJ1-5; 7 bases map to TRBD1. Germline CDR1 is SNHLY and CDR2 is FYNNEI. The CDR3 runs 16 residues. After removal of 5 bases from V and 2 bases from J, the junction contained 9 bases not matched to a gene. The CDR3 protein is CASSKNTGTGNQPQHF. CDR3 DNA sequence: TGTGCCAGCAGTAAAAATACCGGGACAGGCAATCAGCCCCAGCATTTT.

This clone was observed once. The gene calls are TRBV4-3 and TRBJ2-3, with TRBD2 matching over 10 bases. The germline gives CDR1 LGHNA, CDR2 YSLEER. This CDR3 has 14 amino acids. The V and J ends lost 7 bases and 4 bases, in that order; junction bases with no gene match: 5. DNA for the CDR3: TGCGCCAGCACGAGGACTAGCGGTGCAGATACGCAGTATTTT. It codes for CASTRTSGADTQYF.

The CDR3 DNA sequence: TGTGCCAGCAGCGTAGCGGGTCTAAATGAAAAACTGTTTTTT. Translation: CASSVAGLNEKLFF. This chain joins TRBV9 and TRBJ1-4; D gene uncertain. This CDR3 region has 14 residues. CDR1 is SGDLS, CDR2 YYNGEE, per germline. Trimming left V 0 bases short and J 5 bases short, with 8 bases between.

Only one count was recorded for this clone. The V call is TRBV9, the J call TRBJ1-1; 7 nucleotides line up with TRBD1. Germline-derived CDR1 and CDR2 are SGDLS and YYNGEE. After removal of 3 bases from V and 8 bases from J, the junction contained 7 bases not matched to a gene. This CDR3 has 13 residues. CDR3 loop: CASSDRWDSEAFF. CDR3 in DNA: TGTGCCAGCAGCGACCGCTGGGACAGCGAAGCTTTCTTT.

V usage is TRBV7-9 and J usage is TRBJ2-1; TRBD1 matches at 9 bases. V was pared by 2 bases and J by 4 bases, with 6 bases of the junction left unmatched. CDR1 and CDR2 (germline): SEHNR, FQNEAQ (reference sequence). The CDR3 has 16 amino acids. The CDR3 sequence: CASSLLQGAAYNEQFF. The CDR3 DNA follows: TGTGCCAGCAGCTTATTACAGGGGGCGGCTTACAATGAGCAGTTCTTC.

The rearrangement uses TRBV7-3 and TRBJ2-2; 9 bases match TRBD2. The germline V gene encodes CDR1 SGHTA and CDR2 FQGTGA. The CDR3 sequence is 16 residues long. Trimming at V came to 4 bases and at J to 4 bases, leaving 7 bases not matched to a gene. CDR3 sequence (DNA): TGTGCCAGCAGCTGGGTAGCGGGAGCGGTCACCGGGGAGCTGTTTTTT. It yields the protein CASSWVAGAVTGELFF.

V usage is TRBV6-5 and J usage is TRBJ2-3; 7 nucleotides match TRBD2. CDR1 MNHEY and CDR2 SVGAGI come from the germline V gene. The ends lost 7 bases at V and 5 bases at J; junction bases unmatched: 9. The CDR3 is 14 amino acids. The CDR3 DNA sequence: TGTGCCAGCAAGATCGGTATAGCGGGAGATACGCAGTATTTT. This translates into CASKIGIAGDTQYF.

The V gene is TRBV5-5, the J gene TRBJ1-4; a possible D gene is TRBD1 (5 bases). The CDR3 sequence is 13 residues long. Trimming removed 0 bases from V and 8 bases from J, with 8 bases in between. Germline V CDR1 and CDR2: SGHKS, YYEKEE (reference sequence). The CDR3 sequence: CASSLVGGEKLFF. CDR3 bases: TGTGCCAGCAGCTTGGTGGGGGGGGAAAAACTGTTTTTT.

The chain recombines TRBV29-1 with TRBJ1-1; D not certain. CDR3 length equals 13 residues. With 6 bases removed from V and 8 bases from J, the gap between germline ends came to 19 bases. Per the germline V gene, CDR1 is SQVTM and CDR2 is ANQGSEA. CDR3 nucleotide sequence: TGCAGCGTCCCCGGGTCTGCTATCGGGGAAGCTTTCTTT. It codes for CSVPGSAIGEAFF.